The 13 T cell receptor beta chains listed next were all sequenced from one sample in a study of blood T cell repertoires in COVID-19. Sequencing was performed with immunoSEQ multiplex PCR; in TCRdb, only in-frame clones are kept and a portion is missing. The sample consists of over 100,000 clones, 65% to 85% of them appearing once. Sequenced: peripheral blood. The source of these receptors is a woman in her seventies with acute or convalescent COVID-19.

The chain couples TRBV7-9 to TRBJ1-3; the D is unclear. The CDR3 has 14 amino acids. The germline V gene encodes CDR1 SEHNR and CDR2 FQNEAQ (reference sequence). V shed 4 bases and J shed 0 bases, with 7 bases lying between them. The DNA for the CDR3 is TGTGCCAGCAGCTGGGCCAACTCTGGAAACACCATATATTTT. The encoded protein is CASSWANSGNTIYF.

V and J are TRBV11-3 and TRBJ1-4; 8 bases align to TRBD1. The J segment lost 5 bases and the V segment lost 3 bases, leaving 20 bases of the junction unmatched. The CDR3 is made up of 20 amino acids. Per the germline V gene, CDR1 is SGHNT and CDR2 is YENEEA. In nucleotides, the CDR3 is TGTGCCAGCAGCTTCGTACGAATAGGGCAGGGGGCCGTTCGGAATGAAAAACTGTTTTTT. Encoded protein: CASSFVRIGQGAVRNEKLFF.

This clone was seen only once. CDR3 loop: CASSYSAGAWNTEAFF. CDR3 nucleotides: TGTGCCAGCAGTTACTCGGCGGGGGCGTGGAACACTGAAGCTTTCTTT. The chain carries TRBV6-5 and TRBJ1-1; a weak D match, TRBD1 (6 bases). Trimming cost V 0 bases and J 1 base, with 12 bases left between them. The CDR3 consists of 16 residues. CDR1 is MNHEY, CDR2 SVGAGI, per germline.

This clone was detected only a few times. The CDR3 spells CASRGGGAADTQYF. DNA of the CDR3: TGTGCCAGCAGGGGCGGGGGGGCCGCAGATACGCAGTATTTT. The genes are TRBV11-3 and TRBJ2-3, with 9 bases that match TRBD2. The germline gives CDR1 SGHNT, CDR2 YENEEA. J gave up 4 bases and V 6 bases, and 5 bases lay outside the gene matches. This CDR3 spans 14 amino acids.

The chain combines TRBV6-5 with TRBJ2-2; tentative D call: TRBD1 (5 bases). With 6 bases removed from V and 0 bases from J, the gap between germline ends came to 8 bases. The CDR3 has 14 residues. Germline values: CDR1 MNHEY, CDR2 SVGAGI. The CDR3 DNA reads TGTGCCAGCAGGGGGCAGGCGAACACCGGGGAGCTGTTTTTT. It encodes CASRGQANTGELFF.

J is TRBJ1-2 and V is TRBV6-6, with 8 bases aligning to TRBD1. The CDR3 has 15 residues. Unmatched junction bases numbered 7, after V lost 3 bases and J lost 4 bases. Germline CDR1 MNHNY, CDR2 SVGAGI (reference sequence). CDR3 nucleotide sequence: TGTGCCAGCAGTTATGACGACAGGGGAGCCTATGGCTACACCTTC. The encoded protein is CASSYDDRGAYGYTF.

The gene calls are TRBV5-6 and TRBJ1-5; 7 positions match TRBD1. V was clipped by 4 bases and J by 2 bases; unmatched bases: 6. In germline, CDR1 is SGHDT, CDR2 YYEEEE. This CDR3 spans 15 amino acids. The CDR3 bases are TGTGCCAGCAGCCTCCGACAGGGACGCAATCAGCCCCAGCATTTT. It specifies CASSLRQGRNQPQHF. Using reference TRBV5-6 and TRBJ1-5 for the parts outside the CDR3, the full variable domain is DAGVTQSPTHLIKTRGQQVTLRCSPKSGHDTVSWYQQALGQGPQFIFQYYEEEERQRGNFPDRFSGHQFPNYSSELNVNALLLGDSALYLCASSLRQGRNQPQHFGDGTRLSIL.

The CDR3 loop reads CASSRRTGAGELFF. For the CDR3, the DNA is TGTGCCAGCAGTCGAAGGACAGGGGCCGGGGAGCTGTTTTTT. V usage is TRBV9 and J usage is TRBJ2-2, with 9 bases that match TRBD1. CDR3 length equals 14 residues. Looked up from germline, CDR1 is SGDLS and CDR2 is YYNGEE. V lost 5 bases and J lost 6; bases outside the gene matches: 5.

V and J are TRBV2 and TRBJ2-7; the match to TRBD2 covers 8 bases. CDR3 length: 14 residues. V lost 8 bases to trimming and J lost 3 bases; unmatched junction nucleotides: 9. CDR1 and CDR2 (germline): SNHLY, FYNNEI. The CDR3 spells CASLIEAGGYEQYF. The CDR3 DNA reads TGTGCCAGCCTGATCGAGGCGGGGGGCTACGAGCAGTACTTC.

V usage is TRBV19 and J usage is TRBJ2-7; 9 positions agree with TRBD1. CDR3 length equals 15 residues. Losses at the gene ends were 5 bases for V and 4 bases for J; bases not matched to a gene: 9. CDR1 LNHDA and CDR2 SQIVND come from the germline V gene (reference sequence). The CDR3 nucleotides are TGTGCCAGTAGTCCCAGGACAGGGGTCTTGTACGAGCAGTACTTC. Amino acids: CASSPRTGVLYEQYF.

V and J are TRBV6-5 and TRBJ2-1; 7 bases fit TRBD2. The J segment lost 12 bases and the V segment lost 5 bases, leaving 13 bases of the junction unmatched. The germline V gene encodes CDR1 MNHEY and CDR2 SVGAGI. This CDR3 is 14 amino acids long. CDR3: CASSHPVRTGGQFF. In nucleotides, the CDR3 is TGTGCCAGCAGTCATCCCGTTAGGACGGGGGGGCAGTTCTTC.

The genes are TRBV30 and TRBJ1-1; a possible D gene is TRBD1 (5 bases). Germline assignment: CDR1 GTSNPN and CDR2 SVGIG (reference sequence). This CDR3 comprises 14 residues. Trimming shortened V by 7 bases and J by 0 bases, and 15 bases separated the two germline ends. DNA for the CDR3: TGTGCCTCGCAGGGAAATGGGATGAACACTGAAGCTTTCTTT. Its protein product is CASQGNGMNTEAFF. Supplemented by reference TRBV30 and TRBJ1-1, the full variable domain reads SQTIHQWPATLVQPVGSPLSLECTVEGTSNPNLYWYRQAAGRGLQLLFYSVGIGQISSEVPQNLSASRPQDRQFILSSKKLLLSDSGFYLCASQGNGMNTEAFFGQGTRLTVV.

V usage is TRBV5-1 and J usage is TRBJ2-1, with 9 bases lining up with TRBD2. Germline V CDR1 and CDR2: SGHRS, YFSETQ. The CDR3 length is 19 residues. J lost 0 bases, V lost 4 bases, and 14 bases had no gene match. CDR3 protein: CASSTAGGRRGSSYNEQFF. CDR3 DNA sequence: TGCGCCAGCAGCACAGCGGGGGGCCGAAGGGGGTCCTCCTACAATGAGCAGTTCTTC.